This note documents a single T cell receptor (beta chain) sequence. Its antigen is as yet unknown. This record belongs to a study of blood T cells in healthy people across ages. Study-wide findings and caveats: Getting older went along with TCR beta diversity per million T cells dropping roughly linearly.

Trimming took off 1 base at V and 7 bases at J, with 8 bases between the two ends. CDR3 length: 12 residues. Germline CDR1 and CDR2: LGHDT and YNNKEL (reference sequence). Then a second PCR, running about 6 to 11 cycles, was carried out with a sample-barcoded 5' primer and a J-beta primer mix. TCRdb reprocessed the 5' RACE reads with MiXCR, giving one entry per CDR3 protein. Here the sample spans about 1.6 million distinct CDR3 sequences, roughly 30% being singletons. The donors, aged 6 to 90, were healthy Caucasians from Russia. The source is a woman in her thirties in good health. Sequenced input: blood. The V call is TRBV3-1, the J call TRBJ2-7; perhaps TRBD1 as D (6 bases). The CDR3 region has the DNA TGTGCCAGCAGCCAAGGGGGGCAGGAGCAGTACTTC. Amino acids: CASSQGGQEQYF.